This TCR beta chain was sequenced for a study of blood T cell repertoires in COVID-19. Study in general: COVID-19 samples from acute and convalescent phases originated in the United States, Italy and Spain.

This clone was counted once. Authors' data handling: Reference gene primer amplification in the assay estimated nucleated cell counts. Clones were sequenced by immunoSEQ multiplex PCR, and TCRdb holds only the in-frame ones, with some missing. V, J and clone size reflect that table, while D and trimming were determined from the DNA. The sample comprises fewer than 120,000 clones, approximately 90% of which are singletons, and 3% to 3.5% rests with the top ten. With 2 bases clipped from V and 6 bases from J, the junction kept 4 bases outside the gene matches. The CDR3 consists of 15 residues. Germline V gene sequence: CDR1 GTSNPN, CDR2 SVGIG (reference sequence).

The receptor was isolated from a woman aged 50 to 60 with acute or convalescent COVID-19. The sequencing sample was made of peripheral blood. The V gene is TRBV30, the J gene TRBJ2-1; 13 nucleotides align to TRBD2. The CDR3 loop is CAWSSRTSGSNEQFF. The CDR3, as DNA: TGTGCCTGGAGTTCGAGGACTAGCGGGAGCAATGAGCAGTTCTTC.